This T cell receptor (beta chain) was captured by sequencing in a study of tumor-infiltrating lymphocytes in primary liver carcinoma. Study summary: Per sample, productive TCRbeta reads numbered roughly 3.65 to 7.13 million, similar across tissue types. Study-wide points: Tumor-adjacent and tumor-blood pairs showed less overlap than tumor region pairs.

Germline DNA was also extracted, with blood RNA taken from unsorted whole blood. Sampling before surgery obtained about 3.9 milliliters of peripheral blood. TCR beta cDNA was made from roughly 450 ng total RNA with a constant-region primer. Nested multiplex PCR, run for three rounds with slightly modified ARM-PCR, yielded TCR beta libraries. TRBV1-TRBV30 forward primers paired with a C-beta reverse primer drove the first two PCR rounds, 10 cycles each. TCRdb analysed the multiplex PCR reads with MiXCR anew, one entry per CDR3 protein. The sample records about 330,000 distinct CDR3 sequences, less than 75% being singletons. The germline V and J ends were trimmed by 2 bases and 6 bases, with 18 bases remaining between them. CDR3 length equals 16 residues. CDR1 is SGHAT and CDR2 is FQNNGV in the germline V gene. As for this clonotype: Its antigen remains unknown.

This chain links TRBV11-2 with TRBJ2-3; TRBD1 or TRBD2 may be the D gene (6 bases each). Sequenced material: peripheral blood. This receptor was taken from a man aged 35 to 55 with primary liver carcinoma and hepatitis B virus infection. The CDR3 DNA is TGTGCCAGCAGCTTACGGAGGGGGTATAGAACGGATACGCAGTATTTT. The encoded protein is CASSLRRGYRTDTQYF.